What follows are 12 T cell receptor beta chains derived from one specimen sequenced in a study of blood T cell repertoires in COVID-19 (dated by TCRdb to 2020 to 2022). Library creation used the immunoSEQ multiplex PCR assay. TCRdb mirrors the immuneACCESS table, restricted to in-frame sequences. Some clones are absent from its copies; in checked studies, under half trace to an unresolved V gene, and the reason for the others is unknown. In all, the sample holds 150,000 to 200,000 clones, and 65% to 85% of those were seen once. The ten largest clonotypes hold 13% of the sample. The specimen was PBMCs or T cells enriched from blood (not recorded which). These receptors were taken from a woman aged 55-69 years who had recovered from COVID-19.

The chain uses TRBV5-1 and TRBJ1-4, with TRBD1 matching 7 bases. The trim removed 1 base at V and 8 bases at J, leaving 5 bases unmatched. The CDR3 spans 14 residues. Per germline, CDR1 SGHRS and CDR2 YFSETQ. CDR3 bases: TGCGCCAGCAGCTTGTTTCAGGGGGGAGAAAAACTGTTTTTT. Protein product: CASSLFQGGEKLFF.

The chain joins TRBV5-1 to TRBJ2-1; tentatively, D is TRBD2 (6 bases). CDR3 length: 15 amino acids. Germline V gene data show CDR1 as SGHRS and CDR2 as YFSETQ. Trimming removed 1 base at V and 1 base at J, with 9 bases between. As DNA, the CDR3 is TGCGCCAGCAGCTTGTCGGGGGTATCCTACAATGAGCAGTTCTTC. As protein: CASSLSGVSYNEQFF.

This clone was counted once. The chain has TRBV4-1 and TRBJ1-1; D perhaps matches TRBD1 (6 bases). The CDR3 is 15 amino acids. In germline, CDR1 is MGHRA, CDR2 YSYEKL. The ends were cut back, 5 bases at V and 1 base at J, with 14 bases in the middle. The CDR3 DNA follows: TGCGCCAGCAGCGCCCTAGGGGGGGGGAACACTGAAGCTTTCTTT. As protein: CASSALGGGNTEAFF.

The V call is TRBV10-2, the J call TRBJ2-7; TRBD2 matches 7 bases. V dropped 8 bases and J dropped 3; count of bases not matched to a gene: 16. This CDR3 has 16 amino acids. In germline, CDR1 is WSHSY, CDR2 SAAADI. CDR3 sequence (DNA): TGCGCCAGCGTACCAGGGTTTTTTGGCGGGAGCTACGAGCAGTACTTC. It specifies CASVPGFFGGSYEQYF.

In its sample, this clone was seen once. CDR3 sequence reads: CASSPGQSEAFF. CDR3 nucleotides: TGTGCCAGCAGTCCCGGACAGAGTGAAGCTTTCTTT. V is TRBV6-5 and J is TRBJ1-1; possible D gene TRBD1, 6 bases. The CDR3 contains 12 residues. Looked up from germline, CDR1 is MNHEY and CDR2 is SVGAGI. V was pared by 5 bases and J by 7 bases, with 11 bases between.

This chain uses TRBV2 with TRBJ1-6; 8 positions agree with TRBD1. CDR1 and CDR2 from the germline V gene are SNHLY and FYNNEI. This CDR3 contains 15 residues. Trimming at V came to 6 bases and at J to 8 bases, leaving 9 bases not matched to a gene. The CDR3 coding sequence is TGTGCCAGCAGCTACGACGACAGGGGTTATTCACCCCTCCACTTT. Its translation is CASSYDDRGYSPLHF.

The V gene is TRBV6-1, the J gene TRBJ1-2; 7 bases align to TRBD1. This CDR3 region has 17 residues. Per germline, CDR1 MNHNS and CDR2 SASEGT. The ends lost 2 bases at V and 4 bases at J; junction bases unmatched: 13. The CDR3 DNA reads as TGTGCCAGCAGTGAAAAGGGTGGGACAGTATTAATCTATGGCTACACCTTC. Its protein is CASSEKGGTVLIYGYTF.

The chain uses TRBV5-4 and TRBJ2-5; possible D gene TRBD2, 7 bases. Germline CDR1 SGHNT, CDR2 YYREEE (reference sequence). The CDR3 runs 13 residues. V lost 7 bases to trimming and J lost 4 bases, with 14 bases between them. The CDR3 nucleotides read TGTGCCAGCGAGACTAGGGGGGGAGAGACCCAGTACTTC. It specifies CASETRGGETQYF.

The V gene is TRBV5-5, the J gene TRBJ1-1; 9 bases line up with TRBD1. CDR3 size: 16 residues. Per germline, CDR1 SGHKS and CDR2 YYEKEE (reference sequence). V lost 0 bases, J lost 2 bases, and 5 bases stayed unmatched. The CDR3 DNA reads TGTGCCAGCAGCTTGGGACAGGGGGTGAAAAACACTGAAGCTTTCTTT. It translates to CASSLGQGVKNTEAFF.

J is TRBJ1-2 and V is TRBV13; TRBD1 agrees at 12 bases. Germline V lookup: CDR1 PRHDT, CDR2 FYEKMQ (reference sequence). V dropped 4 bases and J dropped 6; count of bases not matched to a gene: 6. CDR3 length equals 15 residues. The CDR3 sequence is CASSSGQGAWDGYTF. DNA for the CDR3: TGTGCCAGCAGCTCGGGACAGGGGGCTTGGGATGGCTACACCTTC. Together with reference TRBV13 and TRBJ1-2, the CDR3 gives the full variable domain: AAGVIQSPRHLIKEKRETATLKCYPIPRHDTVYWYQQGPGQDPQFLISFYEKMQSDKGSIPDRFSAQQFSDYHSELNMSSLELGDSALYFCASSSGQGAWDGYTFGSGTRLTVV.

The rearrangement uses TRBV7-4 and TRBJ2-7, with 7 positions matching TRBD1. The length of the CDR3 is 16 residues. V gave up 3 bases and J gave up 0 bases; unmatched junction bases: 8. Germline-derived CDR1 and CDR2 are SGHVT and SQSDAQ. The CDR3, as DNA: TGTGCCAGCAGCTTGTTCCGGGACAGATCCTCCTACGAGCAGTACTTC. Amino acid sequence: CASSLFRDRSSYEQYF.

This rearrangement joins TRBV9 to TRBJ1-1, with D possibly matching TRBD1 (5 bases). This CDR3 contains 14 residues. Germline V lookup: CDR1 SGDLS, CDR2 YYNGEE. V lost 3 bases and J 4 bases, leaving 13 bases between the germline ends. CDR3 coding DNA: TGTGCCAGCAGCGCCACCGGGGGGAGCACTGAAGCTTTCTTT. Its translation is CASSATGGSTEAFF.